This T cell receptor beta chain was recorded in a study of T-cell reconstitution after alpha-beta-depleted transplantation in children (dated by TCRdb to 2016 to 2018). Broadly, across the study: The study quantitatively tracked T-cell immune reconstitution after TCRalphabeta/CD19-depleted allogeneic hematopoietic cell transplantation in children using TCR repertoire profiling. The paper's findings and limits, for the study overall: The frequencies of hyperexpanded clones fell over the following months, and after one year, T-cell counts and TCRbeta diversity were mostly attributed to newly produced T cells. Apparently early alphabetaT-cell count recovery about two months after transplant reportedly relied on only several hundred rapidly expanded clones derived from non-depleted graft cells. The high TCRbeta diversity at day 60 in some patients was ascribed to recipient T cells and intrathymic progenitors that had survived conditioning.

In the paper's terms, the treatment or condition label means: allogeneic hematopoietic cell transplantation with graft depleted of TCRalphabeta T cells and CD19 B cells. TCRalphabeta/CD19-depleted allogeneic hematopoietic cell grafts were given to the transplant recipients, all of whom were children. As to this clonotype: Its target antigen remains unknown. Base qualities are not recorded, but no much larger clone differs from it by a single base.

The library was produced with PCR. Sequencing relied on an Illumina HiSeq 2500. TCR libraries were prepared with molecular barcoding, using unique molecular identifiers to normalize TCRbeta repertoire quantification. The public reads were reanalyzed by TCRdb: fastp trimming at Q25, MiXCR alignment, in-frame beta chains only. Here each entry gathers all rows of one CDR3 protein and keeps the most common genes and DNA. Present in this sample are some 200,000 distinct CDR3 sequences, about 8.4% of which were seen just once. Under 40% of the sample goes to the ten largest clones. CDR1 and CDR2 were assigned from the germline V gene as SGHTA and FQGNSA. V and J are trimmed by 5 bases and 6 bases, and the gene matches miss 6 bases of the junction. Spanning cysteine to phenylalanine, the CDR3 consists of 14 amino acids. The kept DNA is CDR3 alone, 42 bases in frame from the first base.

Rearrangement joined TRBV7-2 to TRBJ2-7; 11 bases in the junction line up with TRBD2. Source: PBMCs, mostly from graft donor cells, taken 360 days after TCRalphabeta/CD19-depleted stem cell transplant. This TCR was sampled from a male patient aged 2-15 years who had a stem cell transplant for acute myeloid leukemia, so the T cells may come from the graft donor. The sequenced DNA: TGTGCCAGCAGCCTACTAGCGGGAGTCCTCGAGCAGTACTTC. It is translated as CASSLLAGVLEQYF.